The source of this TCR beta chain is a study of vaccination and CD4 T cells after COVID-19. Sequencing of the DNA from cultured CD4+ T cells was carried out with the Oncomine TCR Beta short-read assay. Using its own MiXCR run on the PCR reads, TCRdb lists one record per CDR3 protein. The sample carries about 19,000 distinct CDR3 sequences, 40% to 60% recorded once. A remark on this clonotype: The antigen is unknown.

Treatment indicated: roughly 11-day PBMC culture with coronavirus spike peptide pools or control peptides (ViraFEST assay). V lost 6 bases and J 8 bases, leaving 19 bases between the germline ends. The CDR3 has 14 amino acids. Germline CDR1 reads MNHNS; CDR2 reads SASEGT. The chain joins TRBV6-1 to TRBJ1-2, with a possible D match to TRBD1 (5 bases). This TCR came from a human donor who had recovered from COVID-19. The starting material was CD4+ T cells from blood, cultured in vitro, obtained before SARS-CoV-2 vaccination. The CDR3 sequence: CASRPIRALLGYTF. The CDR3 DNA reads TGTGCCAGCAGGCCCATCAGGGCCCTCCTAGGCTACACCTTC.